Listed below are T cell receptor beta chains from one sample, sequenced in a study of beta chain features in type 1 diabetes. Clones were sequenced by immunoSEQ multiplex PCR, and TCRdb holds only the in-frame ones, with some missing. This table holds roughly 500,000 clones, roughly 31% found once. The sample was naive CD4+ T cells from blood. The receptors here all came from a man aged 18-30 years in good health. CDR3s include the opening cysteine and the closing phenylalanine or tryptophan. The order of the fields is J gene, D gene, CDR3 length, clone size, V gene, CDR3 DNA, CDR3 protein. D genes are given only for firm matches. Size tells how often a clone was seen (once, few, many) or the class of an expanded clone, and some rows leave it out.

TRBJ2-4	-	15	-	TRBV30	TGTGCCTGGAGTGAGGTTGGGCCAGCCAAAAACATTCAGTACTTC	CAWSEVGPAKNIQYF
TRBJ2-7	-	12	few	TRBV2	TGTGCCAGCAGTCCATTTCCGCAGGAGCAGTACTTC	CASSPFPQEQYF
TRBJ2-1	TRBD2	17	-	TRBV14	TGTGCCAGCAGCCACCCTCTAGCGGGAGGGCCGGACAATGAGCAGTTCTTC	CASSHPLAGGPDNEQFF
TRBJ2-5	TRBD1	11	-	TRBV28	TGTGCCAGCTGGACAGGGGAGACCCAGTACTTC	CASWTGETQYF
TRBJ2-3	-	14	few	TRBV2	TGTGCCAGCAGTGTGGAGGGTAGACCAGATACGCAGTATTTT	CASSVEGRPDTQYF
TRBJ1-4	-	14	few	TRBV4-3	TGCGCCAGCGGACACCTCGGGATTAATGAAAAACTGTTTTTT	CASGHLGINEKLFF
TRBJ2-1	-	15	-	TRBV30	TGTGCCTGGAGTGGGGACCCTAGCTCCTACAATGAGCAGTTCTTC	CAWSGDPSSYNEQFF
TRBJ1-5	TRBD1	15	few	TRBV2	TGTGCCAGCAGCGGACAGGGGATGAGCAATCAGCCCCAGCATTTT	CASSGQGMSNQPQHF
TRBJ2-7	-	15	-	TRBV7-6	TGTGCCAGCAGCTTATCTGGGGCTGGCTCCTACGAGCAGTACTTC	CASSLSGAGSYEQYF
TRBJ2-2	-	16	-	TRBV2	TGTGCCAGCAGTGGTGGGATGATGTTATACACCGGGGAGCTGTTTTTT	CASSGGMMLYTGELFF
TRBJ2-1	-	14	few	TRBV2	TGTGCCAGCCGTGAGGGATTATCCTACAATGAGCAGTTCTTC	CASREGLSYNEQFF
TRBJ2-5	-	16	few	TRBV9	TGTGCCAGCAGCTCCCCCCTGGGGGGCCGGCAAGAGACCCAGTACTTC	CASSSPLGGRQETQYF
TRBJ2-1	TRBD2	15	-	TRBV6-6	TGTGCCAGCAGTCGCCAGCGGGAGGCCCACAATGAGCAGTTCTTC	CASSRQREAHNEQFF
TRBJ2-3	TRBD1	18	-	TRBV10-3	TGTTCCATCAGGTCCTCAAAGACAGGGAATCCTGGCACAGATACGCAGTATTTT	CSIRSSKTGNPGTDTQYF
TRBJ2-7	-	15	few	TRBV9	TGTGCCAGCAGCGTAGGGGGGCAGCCCTCCTACGAGCAGTACTTC	CASSVGGQPSYEQYF
TRBJ1-2	TRBD1	13	few	TRBV30	TGTGCCTGGGGACAGGTGGCGAACTATGGCTACACCTTC	CAWGQVANYGYTF
TRBJ2-1	-	16	few	TRBV2	TGTGCCAGCAGTGAAGAAAGGACCGAGCTCGGCAGTGAGCAGTTCTTC	CASSEERTELGSEQFF
TRBJ2-1	-	14	-	TRBV12-5	TGTGCTAGTGGTACAGAACGGGTGGGAACTGATGGGTTCTTC	CASGTERVGTDGFF
TRBJ2-2	TRBD2	16	few	TRBV9	TGTGCCAGCAGCGTGATCGGGAGGGCCGACACCGGGGAGCTGTTTTTT	CASSVIGRADTGELFF
TRBJ2-1	-	15	-	TRBV11-2	TGTGCCAGCAGCTTAGGCTTGCTGGGTCCCCCGGGGCAGTTCTTC	CASSLGLLGPPGQFF
TRBJ1-2	TRBD1	16	-	TRBV6-5	TGTGCCAGCAGTTACTCTGGGACAGGAGACTACTATGGCTACACCTTC	CASSYSGTGDYYGYTF
TRBJ2-1	-	13	-	TRBV9	TGTGCCAGCAGCTTGTCCTCCTACAATGAGCAGTTCTTC	CASSLSSYNEQFF
TRBJ1-2	-	12	-	TRBV30	TGTGCCTGGATAGGGGCGGGCCGTGGCTACACCTTC	CAWIGAGRGYTF
TRBJ2-7	-	14	-	TRBV28	TGTGCCAGCAGTTTACCGGACAACTCCTACGAGCAGTACTTC	CASSLPDNSYEQYF
TRBJ2-1	-	13	-	TRBV30	TGTGCCTGGACTGACTTTGTCTACAATGAGCAGTTCTTC	CAWTDFVYNEQFF
TRBJ2-4	-	17	few	TRBV18	TGTGCCAGCTCACCACCGTACGGGTCTTTAGCCAAAAACATTCAGTACTTC	CASSPPYGSLAKNIQYF
TRBJ1-2	-	12	-	TRBV7-9	TGTGCCAGCAACATAATGGTAAATGGCTACACCTTC	CASNIMVNGYTF
TRBJ2-7	TRBD1	14	few	TRBV28	TGTGCCAGCGGGGCCCCGGACAGGGACTACGAGCAGTACTTC	CASGAPDRDYEQYF
TRBJ1-2	-	15	few	TRBV30	TGTGCCTGGACCCGGGGGGTCCGCGCACAGGGCCCCTACACCTTC	CAWTRGVRAQGPYTF
TRBJ1-4	-	15	-	TRBV30	TGTGCCTGGAGTGTCAAGGGTGCAACTAATGAAAAACTGTTTTTT	CAWSVKGATNEKLFF
TRBJ2-1	TRBD2	17	-	TRBV4-3	TGCGCCAGCAGCCAAGATACGGGCGGGAGAACTTACAATGAGCAGTTCTTC	CASSQDTGGRTYNEQFF
TRBJ2-7	-	14	-	TRBV30	TGTGCCTGGAGGGAGGCAGGGGATACCTACGAGCAGTACTTC	CAWREAGDTYEQYF
TRBJ2-7	TRBD2	13	few	TRBV7-6	TGTGCCAGCAGCTTCAGGACTAGAACTGAGCAGTACTTC	CASSFRTRTEQYF
TRBJ2-1	-	13	-	TRBV7-2	TGTGCCAGCAGCTCAGAGATAGGCGATGAGCAGTTCTTC	CASSSEIGDEQFF
TRBJ1-5	-	15	-	TRBV7-9	TGTGCCAGCAGCCCGACAGGATATAGCAATCAGCCCCAGCATTTT	CASSPTGYSNQPQHF
TRBJ1-5	-	14	-	TRBV30	TGTGCCTGGAGTGTATCCAGGGGCAATCAGCCCCAGCATTTT	CAWSVSRGNQPQHF
TRBJ1-1	TRBD1	12	few	TRBV27	TGTGCCAGCAGGACAGGGGGCACTGAAGCTTTCTTT	CASRTGGTEAFF
TRBJ1-4	-	15	-	TRBV2	TGTGCCAGCAGTGAGCTGACTGGGGTGAATGAAAAACTGTTTTTT	CASSELTGVNEKLFF
TRBJ2-7	-	11	few	TRBV25-1	TGTGCCAGCAGTGAGAACTTCGAGCAGTACTTC	CASSENFEQYF
TRBJ2-3	-	15	few	TRBV30	TGTGCCTGGAGTACCAGCGGGACAAGCACAGATACGCAGTATTTT	CAWSTSGTSTDTQYF
TRBJ2-7	-	14	few	TRBV30	TGTGCCTGGAGTGTAGGAGGGGGGTCTCGTGAGCAGTACTTC	CAWSVGGGSREQYF
TRBJ2-6	-	13	-	TRBV4-1	TGCGCCAGCAAGCATTCTGGGGCCAACGTCCTGACTTTC	CASKHSGANVLTF
TRBJ2-4	-	13	few	TRBV7-2	TGTGCCTCAAGGACCTTAGCCAAAAACATTCAGTACTTC	CASRTLAKNIQYF
TRBJ2-1	TRBD2	17	-	TRBV7-2	TGTGCCAGCAGCTTAGGTAGCGGGAGGAGCTCCTACAATGAGCAGTTCTTC	CASSLGSGRSSYNEQFF
TRBJ2-3	-	13	-	TRBV2	TGTGCCAGCAGTTGGACAGAGGGAGATACGCAGTATTTT	CASSWTEGDTQYF
TRBJ1-5	-	15	-	TRBV7-9	TGTGCCAGCAGCCCACCGGGGGGCTGGAATCAGCCCCAGCATTTT	CASSPPGGWNQPQHF
TRBJ2-2	-	15	-	TRBV18	TGTGCCAGCTCACTTCTGGGACTGAACACCGGGGAGCTGTTTTTT	CASSLLGLNTGELFF
TRBJ1-4	TRBD1	12	-	TRBV2	TGTGCCAGCCACAGGGGGAATGAAAAACTGTTTTTT	CASHRGNEKLFF
TRBJ2-4	-	20	few	TRBV29-1	TGCAGCGTTGAAGCACCCCTAGTATGCTGCCACCTCTTAGCCAAAAACATTCAGTACTTC	CSVEAPLVCCHLLAKNIQYF
TRBJ2-5	TRBD1	14	-	TRBV25-1	TGTGCCAGCAGCCGGGACAGGTTCGCAGAGACCCAGTACTTC	CASSRDRFAETQYF
TRBJ2-7	TRBD1	17	few	TRBV7-2	TGTGCCAGCAGCGGAACTTTGACAGGGCCTATCTCCTACGAGCAGTACTTC	CASSGTLTGPISYEQYF
TRBJ1-1	-	14	few	TRBV25-1	TGTGCCAGCAGTACAAGCATTACGGGGACTGAAGCTTTCTTT	CASSTSITGTEAFF
TRBJ2-3	-	15	once	TRBV15	TGTGCCACCAGCAGAGCGGTTTGGGTCAAAGATACGCAGTATTTT	CATSRAVWVKDTQYF